This entry lists 30 T cell receptor beta chains sequenced from one sample in a study of cytomegalovirus exposure and HLA in healthy donors. TCRdb's table, derived via immunoSEQ multiplex PCR, lists solely in-frame clones and lacks some. The sample lists some 180,000 clones, approximately 89% seen once, with 6% to 8.5% in the top ten. The sample comprised PBMCs. The receptors shown here come from a man aged 30 to 45 in good health and CMV-seropositive.

The chain couples TRBV5-1 to TRBJ1-1; D call uncertain. The CDR3 has 15 amino acids. Germline V gives CDR1 SGHRS, CDR2 YFSETQ. The ends were cut back, 0 bases at V and 0 bases at J, with 9 bases in the middle. CDR3 amino acids: CASSLEHRMNTEAFF. CDR3 sequence (DNA): TGCGCCAGCAGCTTGGAGCACCGGATGAACACTGAAGCTTTCTTT.

The rearrangement links TRBV30 to TRBJ1-5; 7 bases line up with TRBD1. This CDR3 has 13 amino acids. With V trimmed by 8 bases and J by 6 bases, 10 bases remained unmatched. Germline V gene lookup returns CDR1 GTSNPN and CDR2 SVGIG (reference sequence). CDR3 nucleotide sequence: TGTGCCAAATCAGAGGGGGCCGGTCAGCCCCAGCATTTT. Residues: CAKSEGAGQPQHF.

In the case of this clone: Other DNA sequences of this sample code for an identical CDR3. The chain links TRBV11-2 to TRBJ2-7, with a tentative D call TRBD1 (5 bases). In germline, CDR1 is SGHAT, CDR2 FQNNGV. V was pared by 1 base and J by 2 bases, with 6 bases between. The CDR3 is 13 amino acids. The CDR3 DNA follows: TGTGCCAGCAGCTTAGGACAGCCCTACGAGCAGTACTTC. Translated: CASSLGQPYEQYF.

J is TRBJ2-5 and V is TRBV7-7; 7 nucleotides agree with TRBD2. V lost 4 bases and J lost 2; bases outside the gene matches: 7. The CDR3 extends over 15 amino acids. CDR1 SSHAT and CDR2 FNYEAQ come from the germline V gene (reference sequence). The CDR3 is CASSYQSGAQETQYF. CDR3 DNA: TGTGCCAGCAGCTATCAGAGCGGGGCACAAGAGACCCAGTACTTC.

The chain is built from TRBV15 and TRBJ1-2, with D unclear. CDR1 LNHNV and CDR2 YYDKDF come from the germline V gene (reference sequence). CDR3 length: 13 residues. V was shortened by 0 bases and J by 5 bases, with 7 bases between the two germline ends. The CDR3 is CATSRDSSYGYTF. CDR3 nucleotides: TGTGCCACCAGCAGAGATTCCTCATATGGCTACACCTTC.

V usage is TRBV30 and J usage is TRBJ1-4, with TRBD1 matching 7 bases. In germline, CDR1 is GTSNPN, CDR2 SVGIG (reference sequence). CDR3 length: 14 residues. J was trimmed by 1 base and V by 1 base; bases with no gene match: 0. CDR3 sequence: CAWSGDRTNEKLFF. CDR3 sequence (DNA): TGTGCCTGGAGTGGGGACAGAACTAATGAAAAACTGTTTTTT.

CDR3 in DNA: TGTGCCACCAGCAGAGTGCAGGGGTGGGAGACCCAGTACTTC. Protein product: CATSRVQGWETQYF. The rearrangement uses TRBV15 and TRBJ2-5; D might be TRBD1 (6 bases). The CDR3 runs 14 residues. Germline CDR1 reads LNHNV; CDR2 reads YYDKDF (reference sequence). Trimming left V 1 base short and J 5 bases short, with 11 bases between.

This sequence joins TRBV7-8 and TRBJ1-2; 9 bases map to TRBD1. Germline loops: CDR1 SGHVS, CDR2 FQNEAQ. V was pared by 2 bases and J by 4 bases, with 11 bases of the junction left unmatched. The CDR3 runs 17 residues. Written as DNA, the CDR3 is TGTGCCAGCAGCTTACTGGACAGGGGACCTCTAGGCTATGGCTACACCTTC. This codes for CASSLLDRGPLGYGYTF.

This chain links TRBV5-1 with TRBJ1-5; no reliable D call. V gave up 4 bases and J gave up 0 bases, with 5 bases separating them. The CDR3 sequence is 13 residues long. Germline loops: CDR1 SGHRS, CDR2 YFSETQ. In nucleotides, the CDR3 is TGCGCCAGCAGCGGGGATAGCAATCAGCCCCAGCATTTT. The encoded protein is CASSGDSNQPQHF.

The rearrangement links TRBV9 to TRBJ2-7; 10 bases line up with TRBD1. From germline, CDR1 is SGDLS and CDR2 YYNGEE. CDR3 length: 16 amino acids. Unmatched junction bases numbered 10, after V lost 4 bases and J lost 3 bases. CDR3 in amino acids: CASSFRDRGSDYEQYF. CDR3 DNA sequence: TGTGCCAGCAGCTTCCGGGACAGGGGTTCGGACTACGAGCAGTACTTC.

This sequence joins TRBV2 and TRBJ2-2; no reliable D call. Germline values: CDR1 SNHLY, CDR2 FYNNEI. CDR3 length: 12 amino acids. V was trimmed by 7 bases and J by 7 bases, leaving 10 bases between them. CDR3: CASIRQVGELFF. For the CDR3, the DNA is TGTGCCAGCATCAGGCAGGTCGGGGAGCTGTTTTTT.

V gene TRBV5-1 combines with J gene TRBJ2-2; D may be TRBD1 (5 bases). Germline V gene sequence: CDR1 SGHRS, CDR2 YFSETQ. The CDR3 runs to 15 residues. The V gene lost 3 bases and the J gene lost 5 bases, with 14 bases spanning the gap. CDR3 amino acids: CASSSTGVRTGELFF. The CDR3 region has the DNA TGCGCCAGCAGCTCCACAGGCGTACGGACCGGGGAGCTGTTTTTT.

The chain joins TRBV9 to TRBJ2-1; D ambiguous. The CDR3 extends over 14 amino acids. Per the germline V gene, CDR1 is SGDLS and CDR2 is YYNGEE. Trimming removed 0 bases at V and 8 bases at J, with 12 bases between. The DNA for the CDR3 is TGTGCCAGCAGCGTAGCCCCCCAAGAGGATGAGCAGTTCTTC. Protein sequence: CASSVAPQEDEQFF. Full variable domain (rest looked up from reference TRBV9 and TRBJ2-1): DSGVTQTPKHLITATGQRVTLRCSPRSGDLSVYWYQQSLDQGLQFLIQYYNGEERAKGNILERFSAQQFPDLHSELNLSSLELGDSALYFCASSVAPQEDEQFFGPGTRLTVL.

V and J are TRBV4-3 and TRBJ1-2, with 7 positions matching TRBD1. The V gene's germline CDR1 is LGHNA and CDR2 YSLEER. Trimming cost V 1 base and J 2 bases; bases outside gene matches: 4. The CDR3 loop spans 15 amino acids. DNA of the CDR3: TGCGCCAGCAGCCAAGTGGGACAGCGGAACTATGGCTACACCTTC. This codes for CASSQVGQRNYGYTF.

This sequence joins TRBV7-3 and TRBJ2-7, with 9 bases that match TRBD2. V lost 6 bases and J lost 5; bases outside the gene matches: 14. The CDR3 contains 16 residues. CDR1 SGHTA and CDR2 FQGTGA come from the germline V gene. The CDR3: CASRPTGTSSWDEQYF. In DNA form, the CDR3 reads TGTGCCAGCAGGCCGACCGGGACTAGCAGTTGGGACGAGCAGTACTTC.

This clone appeared once. V gene TRBV6-1 combines with J gene TRBJ2-1; 12 bases match TRBD2. This CDR3 is 18 amino acids long. V trimming: 1 base; J trimming: 8 bases; junction bases outside the gene matches: 12. In germline, CDR1 is MNHNS, CDR2 SASEGT. CDR3 loop: CASSEGTRASGRVDEQFF. The CDR3 DNA follows: TGTGCCAGCAGTGAAGGAACTAGAGCTAGCGGGAGGGTGGATGAGCAGTTCTTC.

This rearrangement joins TRBV12-5 to TRBJ2-7; D gene unclear. Per the germline V gene, CDR1 is LGHNT and CDR2 is FRNRAP. This CDR3 is built from 13 residues. V lost 3 bases and J 0 bases, leaving 6 bases between the germline ends. Written as DNA, the CDR3 is TGTGCTAGTGGTTTCCAGACCTCCTACGAGCAGTACTTC. It encodes CASGFQTSYEQYF.

This chain joins TRBV19 and TRBJ1-1; no clear D. This CDR3 has 13 amino acids. Trimming shortened V by 4 bases and J by 1 base, and 7 bases separated the two germline ends. CDR1 LNHDA and CDR2 SQIVND come from the germline V gene (reference sequence). The CDR3 DNA follows: TGTGCCAGTAGTACTCAGAAGAACACTGAAGCTTTCTTT. This gives the protein CASSTQKNTEAFF.

This sequence joins TRBV28 and TRBJ2-7; D call uncertain. This CDR3 comprises 14 residues. V was cut by 8 bases and J by 0 bases, with 14 bases left in between. Per the germline V gene, CDR1 is MDHEN and CDR2 is SYDVKM. CDR3 nucleotide sequence: TGTGCCAGCGCTGACGGGTCCTACTCCTACGAGCAGTACTTC. Translation: CASADGSYSYEQYF.

The rearrangement uses TRBV9 and TRBJ2-1, with a tentative D call TRBD1 (5 bases). The CDR3 totals 13 residues. Trimming removed 0 bases from V and 11 bases from J, with 12 bases in between. Germline V CDR1 and CDR2: SGDLS, YYNGEE. The CDR3 DNA sequence: TGTGCCAGCAGCGTAGCTACGGACATTCAGCAGTTCTTC. This codes for CASSVATDIQQFF.

The chain uses TRBV2 and TRBJ2-2; TRBD1 matches at 7 bases. Germline V gene data show CDR1 as SNHLY and CDR2 as FYNNEI. The CDR3 loop spans 14 amino acids. The junction had 4 bases not matched to a gene; V was cut back by 3 bases and J by 6 bases. CDR3 region: CASSETGIAGELFF. The CDR3 coding sequence is TGTGCCAGCAGTGAGACAGGGATTGCCGGGGAGCTGTTTTTT.

V gene TRBV2 combines with J gene TRBJ1-1; tentative D call: TRBD1 (5 bases). From germline, CDR1 is SNHLY and CDR2 FYNNEI. The CDR3 spans 14 residues. Trimming left V 4 bases short and J 6 bases short, with 15 bases between. CDR3 DNA: TGTGCCAGCAGTGGGAATTGGGGCACCGCTGAAGCTTTCTTT. Translation: CASSGNWGTAEAFF.

The chain links TRBV11-3 to TRBJ2-7, with D possibly TRBD1 on 5 matching bases. From germline, CDR1 is SGHNT and CDR2 YENEEA. This CDR3 has 14 residues. V was cut by 2 bases and J by 5 bases, with 13 bases left in between. CDR3 loop: CASSLNRNPHEQYF. Here the CDR3 DNA reads TGTGCCAGCAGCTTAAACAGGAATCCCCACGAGCAGTACTTC. The complete variable domain, with remaining parts taken from reference TRBV11-3 and TRBJ2-7, reads EAGVVQSPRYKIIEKKQPVAFWCNPISGHNTLYWYLQNLGQGPELLIRYENEEAVDDSQLPKDRFSAERLKGVDSTLKIQPAELGDSAVYLCASSLNRNPHEQYFGPGTRLTVT.

This clone turned up a few times. The CDR3 protein is CASSSTGASGEQYF. CDR3 in DNA: TGTGCCAGCAGCTCGACAGGGGCCTCTGGAGAGCAGTACTTC. J is TRBJ2-7 and V is TRBV11-2, with 8 bases that match TRBD1. CDR3 length: 14 residues. The junction had 9 bases not matched to a gene; V was cut back by 4 bases and J by 7 bases. From germline, CDR1 is SGHAT and CDR2 FQNNGV.

This chain uses TRBV6-5 with TRBJ1-2; 7 bases map to TRBD1. Per the germline V gene, CDR1 is MNHEY and CDR2 is SVGAGI. CDR3 length: 14 amino acids. V was pared by 5 bases and J by 4 bases, with 7 bases of the junction left unmatched. As DNA, the CDR3 is TGTGCCAGCAGTCCCTGGGACAGATCCTATGGCTACACCTTC. As protein: CASSPWDRSYGYTF.

V gene TRBV5-1 combines with J gene TRBJ1-2; 8 nucleotides line up with TRBD1. Germline V gene data show CDR1 as SGHRS and CDR2 as YFSETQ. V gave up 5 bases and J gave up 7 bases; unmatched junction bases: 13. CDR3 size: 15 residues. This chain's CDR3 is CASRPGTGLTGGYTF. The DNA of the CDR3 is TGCGCCAGCAGGCCCGGGACAGGTTTAACGGGTGGCTACACCTTC.

V usage is TRBV14 and J usage is TRBJ2-7, with unresolved D. CDR1 SGHDN and CDR2 FVKESK come from the germline V gene. The CDR3 is 13 amino acids. V shed 1 base and J shed 5 bases, with 9 bases lying between them. Here the CDR3 DNA reads TGTGCCAGCAGCCAAGTTTATCTCCACGAGCAGTACTTC. Encoded protein: CASSQVYLHEQYF.

The chain links TRBV27 to TRBJ1-1, with D hard to call. Trimming removed 3 bases at V and 3 bases at J, with 8 bases between. The CDR3 is 13 amino acids. Looked up from germline, CDR1 is MNHEY and CDR2 is SMNVEV (reference sequence). The CDR3 loop is CASSFGVYTEAFF. The CDR3 DNA is TGTGCCAGCAGTTTCGGAGTGTACACTGAAGCTTTCTTT.

The gene calls are TRBV5-4 and TRBJ2-1; D uncertain. The V and J ends lost 1 base and 7 bases respectively, with 3 bases between them. The germline V gene has CDR1 SGHNT and CDR2 YYREEE (reference sequence). The CDR3 length is 11 residues. CDR3 bases: TGTGCCAGCAGCTTGATGAATGAGCAGTTCTTC. Residues: CASSLMNEQFF.

V is TRBV4-1 and J is TRBJ1-4; D perhaps matches TRBD1 (6 bases). The CDR3 runs to 16 residues. V gave up 0 bases and J gave up 7 bases, with 15 bases separating them. Germline V gene data show CDR1 as MGHRA and CDR2 as YSYEKL. The CDR3: CASSQEDQGYVEKLFF. The CDR3 DNA reads as TGCGCCAGCAGCCAAGAAGACCAGGGGTACGTTGAAAAACTGTTTTTT.